These 20 T cell receptor beta chains came from one sample sequenced in a study of cytomegalovirus exposure and HLA in healthy donors. Primers: 60 Vbeta forward and 13 Jbeta reverse. Method: immunoSEQ multiplex PCR; TCRdb's copy keeps in-frame clones and lacks some. This sample has some 150,000 clones, with about 71% found just once. Sequencing was carried out using PBMCs. The source of these receptors is a woman aged 25 to 45 in good health and CMV-seronegative.

This chain joins TRBV2 and TRBJ2-5, with 8 nucleotides matching TRBD2. Germline assignment: CDR1 SNHLY and CDR2 FYNNEI. This CDR3 comprises 12 residues. V lost 6 bases to trimming and J lost 7 bases; unmatched junction nucleotides: 4. For the CDR3, the DNA is TGTGCCAGCAGGGGACTAGAGGTGACCCAGTACTTC. It yields the protein CASRGLEVTQYF. Full variable domain (rest looked up from reference TRBV2 and TRBJ2-5): EPEVTQTPSHQVTQMGQEVILRCVPISNHLYFYWYRQILGQKVEFLVSFYNNEISEKSEIFDDQFSVERPDGSNFTLKIRSTKLEDSAMYFCASRGLEVTQYFGPGTRLLVL.

The V call is TRBV28, the J call TRBJ1-5; 7 positions match TRBD1. The CDR3 has 16 residues. V trimming: 3 bases; J trimming: 3 bases; junction bases outside the gene matches: 8. Germline lookup yields CDR1 MDHEN and CDR2 SYDVKM. CDR3 loop: CASSLAGTAYNQPQHF. Written as DNA, the CDR3 is TGTGCCAGCAGTTTGGCTGGGACAGCCTACAATCAGCCCCAGCATTTT.

This clone was detected only once. The chain has TRBV2 and TRBJ2-3, with D unresolved. This CDR3 contains 16 residues. Deletions cut 0 bases from V and 0 bases from J, with 10 bases between. Germline CDR1 reads SNHLY; CDR2 reads FYNNEI. CDR3 DNA sequence: TGTGCCAGCAGTGAAGCGAACAGCCTGAGCACAGATACGCAGTATTTT. Its translation: CASSEANSLSTDTQYF.

V and J are TRBV18 and TRBJ2-5; TRBD2 agrees at 14 bases. This CDR3 has 15 residues. Germline CDR1 and CDR2: KGHSH and LQKENI. The trim removed 4 bases at V and 5 bases at J, leaving 3 bases unmatched. The CDR3 DNA reads as TGTGCCAGCTCACAGACTAGCGGGGGGGCCGAGACCCAGTACTTC. It is translated as CASSQTSGGAETQYF.

V and J are TRBV2 and TRBJ2-3, with unresolved D. Trimming removed 6 bases at V and 2 bases at J, with 12 bases between. Germline loops: CDR1 SNHLY, CDR2 FYNNEI. This CDR3 has 14 residues. CDR3 residues: CASRIDRVTDTQYF. DNA of the CDR3: TGTGCCAGCAGGATTGATCGGGTCACAGATACGCAGTATTTT.

The V and J genes are TRBV27 and TRBJ2-3, with D possibly matching TRBD2 (5 bases). V dropped 5 bases and J dropped 3 bases, with 18 bases sitting between them. This CDR3 region has 16 residues. Per the germline V gene, CDR1 is MNHEY and CDR2 is SMNVEV (reference sequence). CDR3 DNA sequence: TGTGCCAGCAGTCTTATTATAGGATCGGGAACAGATACGCAGTATTTT. Translating it yields CASSLIIGSGTDTQYF.

The chain joins TRBV7-9 to TRBJ2-6, with 10 bases matching TRBD1. V dropped 6 bases and J dropped 4; count of bases not matched to a gene: 12. Germline V lookup: CDR1 SEHNR, CDR2 FQNEAQ (reference sequence). The length of the CDR3 is 18 residues. In DNA, the CDR3 is TGTGCCAGCAGGGTACCCCGGGGACAGGGGCAGGGGGCCAACGTCCTGACTTTC. Protein: CASRVPRGQGQGANVLTF. Looking up the rest from reference TRBV7-9 and TRBJ2-6 gives the full variable domain: DTGVSQNPRHKITKRGQNVTFRCDPISEHNRLYWYRQTLGQGPEFLTYFQNEAQLEKSRLLSDRFSAERPKGSFSTLEIQRTEQGDSAMYLCASRVPRGQGQGANVLTFGAGSRLTVL.

CDR3 DNA sequence: TGTGCCAGCAACGGGAAGGGCACCGGGGAGCTGTTTTTT. This codes for CASNGKGTGELFF. The chain combines TRBV6-6 with TRBJ2-2, with D possibly matching TRBD2 (5 bases). From germline, CDR1 is MNHNY and CDR2 SVGAGI (reference sequence). V lost 7 bases, J lost 4 bases, and 10 bases lay in between. The CDR3 loop spans 13 amino acids.

The chain employs TRBV5-1 and TRBJ1-4; 7 bases map to TRBD1. The CDR3 is made up of 14 amino acids. Looked up from germline, CDR1 is SGHRS and CDR2 is YFSETQ. Unmatched junction bases numbered 4, after V lost 3 bases and J lost 5 bases. The CDR3 bases are TGCGCCAGCAGCTCGGGACAGACAAATGAAAAACTGTTTTTT. This encodes CASSSGQTNEKLFF.

This chain uses TRBV2 with TRBJ1-5; TRBD1 agrees at 8 bases. Germline V gene data show CDR1 as SNHLY and CDR2 as FYNNEI. Trimming cost V 2 bases and J 4 bases; bases outside gene matches: 4. The CDR3 runs 15 residues. As DNA, the CDR3 is TGTGCCAGCAGTGAAACGGACAGGGTTAATCAGCCCCAGCATTTT. Translation: CASSETDRVNQPQHF.

A remark on this clone: The same CDR3 arises from other DNA sequences in this sample as well. The chain uses TRBV30 and TRBJ2-5; unclear D gene. The CDR3 extends over 11 amino acids. The V gene's germline CDR1 is GTSNPN and CDR2 SVGIG (reference sequence). V was cut by 0 bases and J by 5 bases, with 4 bases left in between. As DNA, the CDR3 is TGTGCCTGGAGTGTACGGGAGACCCAGTACTTC. It is translated as CAWSVRETQYF.

V usage is TRBV7-9 and J usage is TRBJ1-2; weak D call: TRBD1 (6 bases). V was trimmed by 3 bases and J by 5 bases, leaving 10 bases between them. The CDR3 contains 13 residues. In germline, CDR1 is SEHNR, CDR2 FQNEAQ (reference sequence). CDR3 DNA sequence: TGTGCCAGCAGCTTTGGACAGAGGTATGGCTACACCTTC. Protein: CASSFGQRYGYTF.

The rearrangement joins TRBV11-2 to TRBJ2-7; D unclear. Per the germline V gene, CDR1 is SGHAT and CDR2 is FQNNGV. This CDR3 contains 16 residues. Trimming left V 0 bases short and J 4 bases short, with 16 bases between. The CDR3 sequence is CASSLDRVTVSYEQYF. DNA of the CDR3: TGTGCCAGCAGCTTAGATCGGGTGACTGTCTCTTACGAGCAGTACTTC.

The chain links TRBV7-6 to TRBJ1-3; 10 positions agree with TRBD1. Trimming removed 1 base from V and 4 bases from J; junction bases left unmatched: 4. Germline V lookup: CDR1 SGHVS, CDR2 FNYEAQ. The CDR3 totals 16 residues. The CDR3 DNA follows: TGTGCCAGCAGCTTAGGGGCGACAGGGGGCGGAAACACCATATATTTT. It encodes CASSLGATGGGNTIYF.

This clone appeared once. CDR3 amino acids: CASRSQGISNQPQHF. CDR3 DNA: TGTGCCAGCAGATCACAGGGGATAAGCAATCAGCCCCAGCATTTT. This chain uses TRBV2 with TRBJ1-5; 7 positions match TRBD1. The CDR3 has 15 amino acids. V lost 6 bases to trimming and J lost 1 base; unmatched junction nucleotides: 6. Per the germline V gene, CDR1 is SNHLY and CDR2 is FYNNEI.

This clone was observed a few times. The chain carries TRBV18 and TRBJ1-6, with TRBD1 matching 9 bases. V gave up 4 bases and J gave up 9 bases; unmatched junction bases: 4. The CDR3 length is 14 residues. The V gene's germline CDR1 is KGHSH and CDR2 LQKENI. CDR3 protein: CASSLQGAVSPLHF. CDR3 sequence (DNA): TGTGCCAGCTCACTACAGGGGGCAGTTTCACCCCTCCACTTT.

The count of this clone is one. This sequence joins TRBV28 and TRBJ2-2; 12 nucleotides align to TRBD2. Germline V gives CDR1 MDHEN, CDR2 SYDVKM. CDR3 size: 19 residues. The V gene end was trimmed by 5 bases and the J gene end by 3 bases; junction bases not matched to a gene: 13. The CDR3 DNA follows: TGTGCCAGCAGTCAAGGGACTTGGACTAGCGGGACCTACACCGGGGAGCTGTTTTTT. It translates to CASSQGTWTSGTYTGELFF.

V and J are TRBV7-9 and TRBJ1-1; the match to TRBD1 covers 7 bases. The CDR3 has 15 amino acids. V lost 3 bases and J lost 1; bases outside the gene matches: 5. CDR1 is SEHNR, CDR2 FQNEAQ, per germline (reference sequence). CDR3 DNA sequence: TGTGCCAGCAGCTTCAGTCGGACAGGGAACACTGAAGCTTTCTTT. It yields the protein CASSFSRTGNTEAFF. The variable domain in full, completed from reference TRBV7-9 and TRBJ1-1, reads DTGVSQNPRHKITKRGQNVTFRCDPISEHNRLYWYRQTLGQGPEFLTYFQNEAQLEKSRLLSDRFSAERPKGSFSTLEIQRTEQGDSAMYLCASSFSRTGNTEAFFGQGTRLTVV.

This chain's CDR3 is CASSPRPTGPEAYEQYF. The CDR3 DNA follows: TGTGCCAGCAGCCCGCGCCCGACAGGGCCAGAAGCCTACGAGCAGTACTTC. The chain links TRBV5-5 to TRBJ2-7; 7 bases align to TRBD1. Per germline, CDR1 SGHKS and CDR2 YYEKEE (reference sequence). This CDR3 comprises 17 residues. With 4 bases clipped from V and 2 bases from J, the junction kept 15 bases outside the gene matches.

The chain recombines TRBV28 with TRBJ2-1; unclear D gene. The CDR3 contains 11 residues. Germline CDR1 is MDHEN and CDR2 is SYDVKM. V was cut by 6 bases and J by 7 bases, with 7 bases left in between. In DNA form, the CDR3 reads TGTGCCAGCAGCTACTATAATGAGCAGTTCTTC. Translating gives CASSYYNEQFF.